This T cell receptor (beta chain) is from a study of blood T cell repertoires in COVID-19. Only one count was recorded for this clone. CDR3 length: 14 residues. Trimming shortened V by 5 bases and J by 7 bases, and 14 bases separated the two germline ends. Per the germline V gene, CDR1 is SGHNT and CDR2 is YENEEA. How the authors handled the data: Estimation of nucleated cell counts relied on the amplification of reference gene primers. This table comes from immunoSEQ multiplex PCR, and its TCRdb copy is limited to in-frame clones, with some not included. V and J calls and clone size come straight from that table; D and trimming were deduced from the DNA. The sample has 200,000 to 250,000 clones, roughly 76% seen once.

The sequenced sample consisted of peripheral blood. The chain joins TRBV11-3 to TRBJ1-4; possible D gene TRBD1, 5 bases. The receptor was isolated from a human donor in a cohort sampled during active COVID-19. The CDR3 here is CASSEDSPLEKLFF. CDR3 sequence (DNA): TGTGCCAGCAGCGAAGACAGCCCACTTGAAAAACTGTTTTTT.